These T cell receptor beta chains were read from a single sample in a study of CXCR3-negative and CXCR3-positive naive CD8 T cells. TCRdb processed the 5' RACE reads again and assigns one entry to each CDR3 protein, with no DNA. The specimen's table records approximately 88,000 distinct CDR3 sequences. Sequencing used naive CXCR3+ CD8+ T cells from blood. The source is a human donor in good health. Some clones in this sample may be carry-over from other donors' samples. Both conserved end residues are part of each CDR3.

j_gene,v_gene,CDR3aa
TRBJ1-6,TRBV15,CATSRDIGASPLHF
TRBJ2-5,TRBV27,CASGSNRDRGLQETQYF
TRBJ2-2,TRBV28,CASSSDREEVTGELFF
TRBJ2-3,TRBV6-6,CASSRGSTDTQYF
TRBJ1-2,TRBV14,CASSPLVQTAYGYTF
TRBJ2-4,TRBV18,CASSVTGTRGTNIQYF
TRBJ2-7,TRBV12-3/TRBV12-4,CASSLDGTEAYEQYF
TRBJ1-2,TRBV11-2,CASSPRGSGYGYTF
TRBJ1-1,TRBV29-1,CSAGLNTEAFF
TRBJ2-1,TRBV28,CASSSGTNFNEQFF
TRBJ1-2,TRBV7-3,CASSFRDNYGYTF
TRBJ2-1,TRBV20-1,CSASSPSGSYYEQFF
TRBJ1-1,TRBV7-9,CASSFTGEAFF
TRBJ2-7,TRBV4-1,CASSQVTGTADYEQYF
TRBJ1-2,TRBV7-2,CASTSLMGQNYGYTF
TRBJ2-1,TRBV4-1,CASSQDQRGYNEQFF
TRBJ2-1,TRBV12-3/TRBV12-4,CASSQLAGGRNEQFF
TRBJ2-5,TRBV12-3/TRBV12-4,CASSAGVGETQYF
TRBJ2-3,TRBV4-1,CASSQEEAETDTQYF
TRBJ2-7,TRBV29-1,CSVEEKPDEQYF